This TCR beta chain was captured in a study of regulatory T cells in long-lasting Graves disease. Study-wide context: Antithyroid drugs had been taken under 3 months by newly diagnosed Graves' patients.

This CDR3 contains 16 residues. In germline, CDR1 is GTSNPN, CDR2 SVGIG (reference sequence). The V and J ends lost 5 bases and 1 base, in that order; junction bases with no gene match: 9. Ten or more counts support this clonotype. Antigen specificity is unknown. Time point meaning: newly diagnosed GD, antithyroid drugs for less than 3 months. PBMC-derived RNA was used for the TCR library. Findings of the study overall: TRBV28, TRBJ1-2 and TRBJ2-5 emerged as the favored segments in persistent disease.

The authors built TCR beta libraries using iRepertoire HTBI primers and Arm-PCR of CDR3 regions. TCRdb re-derived calls from the multiplex PCR reads in MiXCR, one entry per CDR3 protein. This table has about 520,000 distinct CDR3 sequences, around 13% appearing once. This sample also appeared in a second study, on T cells in Graves' hyperthyroidism and ophthalmopathy. Per that study: The TCR CDR3 first-round RT-PCR relied on the HTBI primer set.

This rearrangement joins TRBV30 to TRBJ2-1, with 9 bases fitting TRBD1. This sequence was found in a woman aged 25 to 39 with Graves disease. This specimen was peripheral blood mononuclear cells (PBMCs), taken at new diagnosis, from a patient treated with antithyroid drugs. The CDR3 nucleotides are TGTGCCTGGGGCGCTAAAGGGACAGGGTCCTACAATGAGCAGTTCTTC. Translated, it gives CAWGAKGTGSYNEQFF.